This record covers a single T cell receptor beta chain. The data are from a study of blood T cell repertoires in COVID-19. Study at large: From the United States, Italy and Spain came samples of acute and convalescent COVID-19.

Participants came from fewer than 25 US areas, aged about 18 to 100 years. In the study's own analysis: By means of reference gene primer amplification, nucleated cell counts were estimated. The protocol was immunoSEQ multiplex PCR, while the TCRdb copy is restricted to in-frame clones and leaves out a portion. The D gene and trimming were derived from the DNA, and the V and J assignments and clone size from that table. The sample has roughly 300,000 clones; roughly 87% are singletons. The length of the CDR3 is 12 residues. Germline CDR1 and CDR2: MDHEN and SYDVKM. The V gene lost 6 bases and the J gene lost 2 bases, with 8 bases spanning the gap.

This rearrangement joins TRBV28 to TRBJ2-7; maybe TRBD1 (5 bases). The sample consisted of PBMCs or T cells enriched from blood (not recorded which). The receptor was isolated from a woman aged 30 to 39 who had recovered from COVID-19. The CDR3 DNA reads as TGTGCCAGCAGCCAGGGCCCCTACGAGCAGTACTTC. Its protein product is CASSQGPYEQYF.